The rows below give T cell receptor beta chains drawn from one sample of a study of OX40 agonist ivuxolimab in advanced cancers. The table came from immunoSEQ multiplex PCR; TCRdb's copy has only in-frame clones and leaves some out. The data show 65,000 or so clones, 84% seen once. Sequenced here: CD4+ or CD8+ T cells sorted from blood, sampled in a trial of the OX40 agonist ivuxolimab. The receptors originated from an adult with an advanced solid tumor such as melanoma, head and neck, liver or kidney cancer. CDR3s include the opening cysteine and the closing phenylalanine or tryptophan. A D gene is named only where the DNA matches it firmly. The size field is filled for only some rows; it gives once, few, many or a size class.

j_gene: TRBJ2-7; d_gene: NA; v_gene: TRBV10-2; abundance: NA; CDR3aa: CASSEAVVEQYF; CDR3nt: TGCGCCAGCAGTGAGGCCGTTGTAGAGCAGTACTTC
j_gene: TRBJ1-4; d_gene: NA; v_gene: TRBV18; abundance: NA; CDR3aa: CASSPFDGSNEKLFF; CDR3nt: TGTGCCAGCTCACCCTTCGACGGAAGTAATGAAAAACTGTTTTTT
j_gene: TRBJ2-1; d_gene: NA; v_gene: TRBV2; abundance: NA; CDR3aa: CASSDSLVQPEFF; CDR3nt: TGTGCCAGCAGTGACAGCCTAGTACAGCCCGAGTTCTTC
j_gene: TRBJ2-3; d_gene: NA; v_gene: TRBV6-5; abundance: NA; CDR3aa: CASSLGARADTQYF; CDR3nt: TGTGCCAGCAGTTTAGGGGCTCGCGCAGATACGCAGTATTTT
j_gene: TRBJ1-2; d_gene: NA; v_gene: TRBV7-2; abundance: once; CDR3aa: CASSPSGAGTPHGYTF; CDR3nt: TGTGCCAGCAGCCCCTCCGGGGCTGGGACACCTCATGGCTACACCTTC
j_gene: TRBJ2-5; d_gene: TRBD2; v_gene: TRBV27; abundance: NA; CDR3aa: CASQGLAGVRETQYF; CDR3nt: TGTGCCAGCCAAGGACTAGCGGGAGTGAGGGAGACCCAGTACTTC
j_gene: TRBJ1-2; d_gene: NA; v_gene: TRBV2; abundance: NA; CDR3aa: CASSGPGGFNYGYTF; CDR3nt: TGTGCCAGCTCCGGGCCGGGGGGGTTTAACTATGGCTACACCTTC
j_gene: TRBJ1-5; d_gene: NA; v_gene: TRBV4-2; abundance: few; CDR3aa: CASSQDWKVQPQHF; CDR3nt: TGTGCCAGCAGCCAAGATTGGAAGGTTCAGCCCCAGCATTTT
j_gene: TRBJ2-7; d_gene: NA; v_gene: TRBV25-1; abundance: NA; CDR3aa: CASSNNRPYEQYF; CDR3nt: TGTGCCAGCAGTAACAACAGGCCCTACGAGCAGTACTTC
j_gene: TRBJ1-6; d_gene: TRBD1; v_gene: TRBV25-1; abundance: NA; CDR3aa: CASSARDRGFDSPLHF; CDR3nt: TGTGCCAGCAGTGCAAGGGACAGGGGGTTCGATTCACCCCTCCACTTT
j_gene: TRBJ1-2; d_gene: TRBD1; v_gene: TRBV7-2; abundance: NA; CDR3aa: CASSFTGGGYTF; CDR3nt: TGTGCCAGCAGCTTTACAGGGGGCGGCTACACCTTC
j_gene: TRBJ1-1; d_gene: NA; v_gene: TRBV7-3; abundance: NA; CDR3aa: CASSKIGGRVNTEAFF; CDR3nt: TGTGCCAGCAGCAAGATCGGGGGCCGGGTGAACACTGAAGCTTTCTTT
j_gene: TRBJ1-5; d_gene: NA; v_gene: TRBV7-9; abundance: NA; CDR3aa: CASSLEARQPQHF; CDR3nt: TGTGCCAGCAGCTTAGAAGCGAGACAGCCCCAGCATTTT
j_gene: TRBJ1-5; d_gene: TRBD1; v_gene: TRBV2; abundance: NA; CDR3aa: CASGRDRGDQPQHF; CDR3nt: TGTGCCAGCGGACGGGACAGGGGGGATCAGCCCCAGCATTTT
j_gene: TRBJ2-1; d_gene: NA; v_gene: TRBV11-3; abundance: NA; CDR3aa: CASSSEGRQFF; CDR3nt: TGTGCCAGCAGCTCAGAAGGGCGGCAGTTCTTC
j_gene: TRBJ1-2; d_gene: NA; v_gene: TRBV18; abundance: NA; CDR3aa: CASSDLSRPLQTGGYTF; CDR3nt: TGTGCCAGCTCGGACCTGAGCAGGCCTCTACAAACTGGTGGCTACACCTTC
j_gene: TRBJ2-1; d_gene: TRBD1; v_gene: TRBV29-1; abundance: NA; CDR3aa: CSVATRQGAASGRYNEQFF; CDR3nt: TGCAGCGTTGCGACGCGACAGGGGGCGGCTAGCGGGCGGTACAATGAGCAGTTCTTC
j_gene: TRBJ2-2; d_gene: TRBD1; v_gene: TRBV5-1; abundance: once; CDR3aa: CASSSPYRGKNTGELFF; CDR3nt: TGCGCCAGCAGCTCCCCTTACAGGGGAAAAAACACCGGGGAGCTGTTTTTT